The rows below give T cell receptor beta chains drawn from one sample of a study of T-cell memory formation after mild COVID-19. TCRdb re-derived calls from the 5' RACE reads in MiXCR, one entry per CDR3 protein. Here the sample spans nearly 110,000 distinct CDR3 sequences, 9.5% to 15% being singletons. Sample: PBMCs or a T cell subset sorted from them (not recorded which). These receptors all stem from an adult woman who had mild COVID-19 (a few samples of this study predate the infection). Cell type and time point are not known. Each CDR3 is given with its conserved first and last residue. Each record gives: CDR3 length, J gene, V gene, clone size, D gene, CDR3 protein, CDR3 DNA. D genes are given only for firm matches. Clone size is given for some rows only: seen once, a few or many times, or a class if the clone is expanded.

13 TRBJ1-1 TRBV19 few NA CASTTPGHTEAFF TGTGCCAGTACAACCCCAGGGCATACTGAAGCTTTCTTT
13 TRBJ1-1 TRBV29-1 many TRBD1 CSVEEGGGPEAFF TGCAGCGTTGAAGAAGGGGGCGGACCTGAAGCTTTCTTT
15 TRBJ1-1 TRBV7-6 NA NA CASSLAISGVTEAFF TGTGCCAGCAGCTTAGCTATAAGTGGAGTCACTGAAGCTTTCTTT
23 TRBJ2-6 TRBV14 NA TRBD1 CASSQDMIGTGLPFHSGANVLTF TGTGCCAGCAGCCAAGATATGATAGGGACAGGTCTACCTTTTCACTCTGGGGCCAACGTCCTGACTTTC
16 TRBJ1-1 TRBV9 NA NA CASSGGTPSLNTEAFF TGTGCCAGCAGCGGCGGGACACCTAGCCTGAACACTGAAGCTTTCTTT
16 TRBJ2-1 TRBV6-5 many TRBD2 CASSWTSGGLYNEQFF TGTGCCAGCAGTTGGACTAGCGGGGGACTCTACAATGAGCAGTTCTTC
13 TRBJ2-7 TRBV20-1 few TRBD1 CSARTGSSYEQYF TGCAGTGCAAGGACAGGGAGCTCCTACGAGCAGTACTTC
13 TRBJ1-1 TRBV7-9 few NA CASSLTDISTAFF TGTGCCAGCAGCTTAACGGACATTTCGACTGCTTTCTTT
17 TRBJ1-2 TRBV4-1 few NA CASSQEFFRGPNYGYTF TGCGCCAGCAGCCAAGAGTTTTTTCGCGGGCCTAACTATGGCTACACCTTC
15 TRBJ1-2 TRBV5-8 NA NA CASSWGGGSNYGYTF TGTGCCAGCAGCTGGGGGGGCGGTTCTAACTATGGCTACACCTTC
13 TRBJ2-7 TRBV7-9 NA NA CASSLAGPGEQYF TGTGCCAGCAGCCTCGCGGGTCCCGGGGAGCAGTACTTC
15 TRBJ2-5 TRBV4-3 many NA CASSQDRLGGETQYF TGCGCCAGCAGCCAAGATCGGCTGGGAGGAGAGACCCAGTACTTC
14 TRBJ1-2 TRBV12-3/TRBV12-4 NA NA CASSWIGTAYGYTF TGTGCCAGCAGTTGGATTGGGACGGCCTATGGCTACACCTTC
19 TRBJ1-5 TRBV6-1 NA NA CASRDLGGEGFGSNQPQHF TGTGCCAGCAGAGACCTCGGGGGGGAAGGTTTTGGTAGCAATCAGCCCCAGCATTTT
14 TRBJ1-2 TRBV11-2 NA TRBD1 CASSRDRGGYGYTF TGTGCCAGCAGCCGGGACAGGGGGGGCTATGGCTACACCTTC
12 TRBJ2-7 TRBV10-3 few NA CAISDESREQYF TGTGCCATCAGCGATGAAAGCCGCGAGCAGTACTTC
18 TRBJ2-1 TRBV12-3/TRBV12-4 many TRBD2 CASSSNRLAGSSYNEQFF TGTGCCAGCAGTTCGAACAGACTAGCGGGGAGCTCCTACAATGAGCAGTTCTTC
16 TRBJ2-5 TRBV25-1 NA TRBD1 CASSSTEGADWETQYF TGTGCCAGCAGTTCTACCGAGGGGGCTGACTGGGAGACCCAGTACTTC
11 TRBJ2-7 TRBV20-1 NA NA CSATGAYEQYF TGCAGTGCTACAGGGGCCTACGAGCAGTACTTC
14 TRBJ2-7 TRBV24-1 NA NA CATSDRQTSYEQYF TGTGCCACCAGTGACCGGCAAACTTCCTACGAGCAGTACTTC
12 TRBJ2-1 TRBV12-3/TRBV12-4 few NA CASSPIGNEQFF TGTGCCAGCAGCCCGATTGGCAATGAGCAGTTCTTC
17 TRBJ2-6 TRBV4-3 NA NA CASSQFPGDSGANVLTF TGCGCCAGCAGCCAGTTCCCAGGGGACTCTGGGGCCAACGTCCTGACTTTC
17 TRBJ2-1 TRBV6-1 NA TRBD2 CASSDDQRGSTYNEQFF TGTGCCAGCAGTGATGACCAGCGGGGGTCAACCTACAATGAGCAGTTCTTC
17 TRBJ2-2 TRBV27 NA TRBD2 CASSLTSGSLITGELFF TGTGCCAGCAGTTTGACTAGCGGGAGTCTCATCACCGGGGAGCTGTTTTTT
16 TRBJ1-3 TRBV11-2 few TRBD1 CASSSDRAGSGNTIYF TGTGCCAGCAGCTCTGACAGGGCCGGCTCTGGAAACACCATATATTTT
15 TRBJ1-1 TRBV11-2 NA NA CASSILQNLNTEAFF TGTGCCAGCAGCATTCTTCAGAACCTAAACACTGAAGCTTTCTTT
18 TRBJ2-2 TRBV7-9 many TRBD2 CASSSRPLADANTGELFF TGTGCCAGCAGCTCCCGCCCTCTAGCGGACGCGAACACCGGGGAGCTGTTTTTT
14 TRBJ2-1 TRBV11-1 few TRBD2 CASSLSGTSNEQFF TGTGCCAGCAGCTTATCCGGGACTAGCAATGAGCAGTTCTTC
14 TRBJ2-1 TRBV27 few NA CASSLTYGYNEQFF TGTGCCAGCAGTTTGACCTACGGGTACAATGAGCAGTTCTTC
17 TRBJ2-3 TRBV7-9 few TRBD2 CASSFKIRLAGTDTQYF TGTGCCAGCAGCTTCAAAATTCGACTAGCGGGCACAGATACGCAGTATTTT
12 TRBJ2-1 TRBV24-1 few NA CATSQDYNEQFF TGTGCCACCTCTCAAGACTACAATGAGCAGTTCTTC
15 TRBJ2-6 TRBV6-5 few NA CASSLQATGANVLTF TGTGCCAGCAGTTTACAGGCGACTGGGGCCAACGTCCTGACTTTC
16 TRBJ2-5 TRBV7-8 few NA CASSLVASPVQETQYF TGTGCCAGCAGCTTAGTTGCCAGCCCTGTACAAGAGACCCAGTACTTC
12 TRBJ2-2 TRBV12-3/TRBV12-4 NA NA CAIRRNTGELFF TGTGCTATCAGGAGGAACACCGGGGAGCTGTTTTTT
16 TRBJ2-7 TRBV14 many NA CASSPIPGAGTYEQYF TGTGCCAGCAGCCCCATCCCAGGGGCGGGCACCTACGAGCAGTACTTC
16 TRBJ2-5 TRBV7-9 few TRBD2 CASSSQRGGYRETQYF TGTGCCAGCAGCTCACAACGGGGGGGATACCGAGAGACCCAGTACTTC
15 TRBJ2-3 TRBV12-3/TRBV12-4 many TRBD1 CASSAGQGKADTQYF TGTGCCAGCAGTGCCGGACAGGGGAAAGCAGATACGCAGTATTTT
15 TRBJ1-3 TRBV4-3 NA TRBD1 CASSQGTGGRNTIYF TGCGCCAGCAGCCAAGGGACAGGGGGAAGAAACACCATATATTTT
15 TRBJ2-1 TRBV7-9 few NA CASSTSKAGWNEQFF TGTGCCAGCAGCACCTCGAAGGCAGGGTGGAATGAGCAGTTCTTC
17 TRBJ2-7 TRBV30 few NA CAWREGFGTQVTYEQYF TGTGCCTGGAGGGAGGGTTTCGGGACGCAGGTTACCTACGAGCAGTACTTC
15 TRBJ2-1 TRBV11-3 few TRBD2 CASSPLAGQYNEQFF TGTGCCAGCAGCCCTCTAGCGGGACAGTACAATGAGCAGTTCTTC